This TCR beta chain was identified during a study of beta chain features in type 1 diabetes. In total, each donor contributed a single heparinised blood draw that averaged approximately 0.12 L. Germline CDR1 is MGHDK and CDR2 is SYGVNS. Trimming removed 1 base at V and 7 bases at J, with 5 bases between. CDR3 length: 12 amino acids. The investigators reverse transcribed all of the isolated RNA, so they sequenced expressed TCRB transcripts. Method: immunoSEQ multiplex PCR; TCRdb's copy keeps in-frame clones and lacks some. The table lists 300,000 to 400,000 clones, less than 10% of them singletons. This clone has more than one count but fewer than ten.

The V call is TRBV25-1, the J call TRBJ2-1; D not resolved. Sequences were obtained from central memory CD4+ T cells from blood. The source of this sequence is a woman aged 18-29 years in good health. CDR3 residues: CASSELGNEQFF. CDR3 sequence (DNA): TGTGCCAGCAGTGAATTAGGGAATGAGCAGTTCTTC.